This TCR beta chain was identified during a study of T cell repertoires in cytomegalovirus infection. Study context: An indication of both CMV infection and matching HLA type came from public TCR beta signatures.

TCRdb independently ran MiXCR on the reads; one entry per CDR3 protein. This sample has fewer than 700,000 distinct CDR3 sequences; 20% to 25% occur once, and the top ten carry 7.5% to 9%. The germline gives CDR1 MGHDK, CDR2 SYGVNS. Unmatched junction bases numbered 4, after V lost 1 base and J lost 5 bases. This CDR3 comprises 15 residues. At least ten counts were recorded for this clonotype. Sequencing was carried out using CD8+ T cells from PBMCs. The origin of this receptor is a human donor in good health (CMV status not recorded). Some clones in this sample may be carry-over from other donors' samples. V usage is TRBV25-1 and J usage is TRBJ2-5; 10 positions agree with TRBD1. The CDR3 bases are TGTGCCAGCAGTGAATGGGACAGGGGATCGGAGACCCAGTACTTC. As protein: CASSEWDRGSETQYF. Based on the CDR3 plus reference TRBV25-1 and TRBJ2-5, the full variable domain is EADIYQTPRYLVIGTGKKITLECSQTMGHDKMYWYQQDPGMELHLIHYSYGVNSTEKGDLSSESTVSRIRTEHFPLTLESARPSHTSQYLCASSEWDRGSETQYFGPGTRLLVL.